Only a few counts were recorded for the clone carrying this T cell receptor (beta chain). What it binds is unknown. The sample comes from a study of tumor-infiltrating lymphocytes in primary liver carcinoma. Study context: Read depth, roughly 3.65 to 7.13 million productive TCRbeta reads, did not differ significantly between tissues. Notes on the study in general: Only about 8-25% of top clones appeared in all five tumor regions.

Unsorted bulk tissue, about 19-32 mg of it, served as the source for co-extraction of RNA and DNA. Five separate regions per tumor were sampled. A primer in the constant region served to generate TCR beta cDNA from 450 to 600 ng of total RNA. It was through three nested multiplex PCR rounds of slightly modified ARM-PCR that TCR beta libraries arose. Primers for the first two PCR rounds were TRBV1-TRBV30 forward primers and a C-beta reverse primer (about 10 cycles per round). TCRdb analysed the multiplex PCR reads with MiXCR anew, one entry per CDR3 protein. The sample shows some 120,000 distinct CDR3 sequences, 64% of them seen only once. The V end was cut by 3 bases, the J end by 3 bases, with 19 bases between. This CDR3 region has 17 residues. CDR1 is SEHNR, CDR2 FQNEAQ, per germline (reference sequence).

This TCR was sampled from a woman between 55 and 75 years old with primary liver carcinoma and hepatitis B virus infection. Sequenced material: liver tumor tissue from sampling region 3. Indicated subset: tumor region T3, left-lateral pole. The V and J genes are TRBV7-9 and TRBJ2-3; TRBD1 might be the D (6 bases). CDR3 in DNA: TGTGCCAGCAGCTTGGGGGCGGTCCCGCGTAAGACAGATACGCAGTATTTT. It specifies CASSLGAVPRKTDTQYF.